This entry lists 22 T cell receptor beta chains sequenced from one sample in a study of blood T cells in healthy people across ages. PCR was performed a second time for about 7 to 11 cycles using a sample-barcoded 5' primer and a J-beta primer mix. TCRdb re-analysed the 5' RACE reads in MiXCR, keeping a single row per CDR3 protein. Of hundreds of thousands of distinct CDR3 sequences listed, less than 35% are singletons. Sequencing was performed on blood. These receptors all come from a woman aged 80 or older in good health.

This clonotype was detected only a few times. CDR3 bases: TGTGCCAGCAGTTTACAGGGGGAACAGCCCCAGCATTTT. Its translation: CASSLQGEQPQHF. The chain joins TRBV28 to TRBJ1-5; 7 bases map to TRBD1. The CDR3 is 13 amino acids. V gave up 2 bases and J gave up 7 bases; unmatched junction bases: 2. CDR1 and CDR2 (germline): MDHEN, SYDVKM.

Note on this clonotype: Compared with germline, one end of the junction differs, possibly owing to a read error. This chain joins TRBV20-1 and TRBJ1-4; unclear D gene. The CDR3 has 13 amino acids. Germline V gene data show CDR1 as DFQATT and CDR2 as SNEGSKA (reference sequence). The CDR3 region has the DNA TGCAGTACTACACCGACAACTAATGAAAAACGGTTTTTT. Residues: CSTTPTTNEKRFF.

This clonotype has ten or more counts. The V gene is TRBV18, the J gene TRBJ2-6, with TRBD1 as a possible D gene (6 bases). Germline V CDR1 and CDR2: KGHSH, LQKENI. The CDR3 length is 15 residues. Trimming took off 8 bases at V and 4 bases at J, with 15 bases between the two ends. CDR3 amino acids: CASSPQGPGANVLTF. Here the CDR3 DNA reads TGTGCCAGCAGTCCACAGGGTCCCGGGGCCAACGTCCTGACTTTC.

CDR3 in amino acids: CASSQRPSGGFQETQYF. The CDR3 region has the DNA TGTGCCAGCAGCCAACGTCCTAGCGGGGGGTTCCAAGAGACCCAGTACTTC. The chain recombines TRBV4-2 with TRBJ2-5, with 11 positions matching TRBD2. V was clipped by 2 bases and J by 1 base; unmatched bases: 6. In germline, CDR1 is LGHNA, CDR2 YNFKEQ. This CDR3 has 17 residues.

This clonotype was detected ten times or more. The gene calls are TRBV15 and TRBJ1-5; D perhaps matches TRBD1 (6 bases). CDR3 length equals 16 residues. Trimming removed 3 bases at V and 7 bases at J, with 19 bases between. The germline V gene encodes CDR1 LNHNV and CDR2 YYDKDF (reference sequence). The CDR3 region is CATSSFQGRNGQPQHF. The CDR3 coding sequence is TGTGCCACCAGCAGCTTCCAGGGGAGGAACGGGCAGCCCCAGCATTTT.

This clonotype was seen ten or more times. The V call is TRBV2, the J call TRBJ2-4; D is uncertain. Germline CDR1 reads SNHLY; CDR2 reads FYNNEI. With 6 bases removed from V and 0 bases from J, the gap between germline ends came to 12 bases. The CDR3 is made up of 15 amino acids. The CDR3 reads CASRGKIVAKNIQYF. As DNA, the CDR3 is TGTGCCAGCAGAGGGAAGATCGTAGCCAAAAACATTCAGTACTTC.

This clonotype was seen a single time. The chain uses TRBV6-2 or TRBV6-3 and TRBJ1-2; D possibly corresponds to TRBD1 (5 bases). V was pared by 7 bases and J by 2 bases, with 11 bases between. In germline, CDR1 is MNHEY, CDR2 SVGEGT. CDR3 length: 13 residues. The CDR3, as DNA: TGTGCCAGCACTACGGAGGGGAACTATGGCTACACCTTC. Translated: CASTTEGNYGYTF.

This clonotype was seen ten or more times. The chain couples TRBV20-1 to TRBJ2-1; the D is unclear. The V and J ends lost 1 base and 9 bases respectively, with 7 bases between them. This CDR3 spans 11 amino acids. Germline V CDR1 and CDR2: DFQATT, SNEGSKA (reference sequence). CDR3 nucleotides: TGCAGTGCTAGAGGAGGTGGTGAGCAGTTCTTC. This translates into CSARGGGEQFF.

On this clonotype itself: A much larger clonotype is one base distant, so this may be a read error. The V and J genes are TRBV6-5 and TRBJ1-3, with TRBD1 matching 12 bases. CDR3 length equals 16 residues. Per germline, CDR1 MNHEY and CDR2 SVGAGI. CDR3 residues: CANSPGTGGFRNTIYF. The CDR3 nucleotides read TGTGCCAACAGTCCCGGGACAGGGGGCTTTAGGAACACCATATATTTT.

With respect to this clonotype: One end of the junction varies from germline; a read error may be responsible. The chain combines TRBV5-1 with TRBJ2-1; 8 nucleotides align to TRBD1. CDR3 length: 16 amino acids. Germline V lookup: CDR1 SGHRS, CDR2 YFSETQ. The CDR3 nucleotides read TGCGCCAGCAGCTTGGAGGGACAGGCCTACAGGAATGAGCAGATCTTC. This codes for CASSLEGQAYRNEQIF.

This clonotype was counted ten times or more. The V call is TRBV7-2, the J call TRBJ2-1; no clear D gene. The CDR3 spans 11 residues. Germline assignment: CDR1 SGHTA and CDR2 FQGNSA. Trimming cost V 2 bases and J 6 bases, with 2 bases left between them. This CDR3 is CASSLLNEQFF. CDR3 nucleotide sequence: TGTGCCAGCAGCTTACTCAATGAGCAGTTCTTC.

This clonotype was found many times. The chain links TRBV10-2 to TRBJ2-7; possible D gene TRBD2, 7 bases. V was cut by 7 bases and J by 2 bases, with 15 bases left in between. The CDR3 is 14 residues long. Germline CDR1 and CDR2: WSHSY and SAAADI. Here the CDR3 reads CASTGEGVPYEQYF. CDR3 nucleotides: TGCGCCAGCACGGGGGAGGGGGTCCCCTACGAGCAGTACTTC.

J is TRBJ2-4 and V is TRBV7-2; TRBD2 matches at 7 bases. The better agreement between TRBJ2-7 and the DNA end casts doubt on the J call. This CDR3 has 11 residues. Germline loops: CDR1 SGHTA, CDR2 FQGNSA. The CDR3 DNA reads TGTGCCGAGCGGGACTCCTACGAGCAGTACTTC. As protein: CAERDSYEQYF.

This clonotype was counted only a few times. This chain joins TRBV9 and TRBJ2-1, with D possibly being TRBD2 (6 bases). CDR1 and CDR2 (germline): SGDLS, YYNGEE. The CDR3 extends over 16 amino acids. V was cut by 0 bases and J by 8 bases, with 18 bases left in between. CDR3 amino acids: CASSVALASPSYEQFF. The CDR3 bases are TGTGCCAGCAGCGTAGCGCTAGCGTCCCCTTCATATGAGCAGTTCTTC.

There are many counts of this clonotype. The chain links TRBV5-1 to TRBJ1-6, with 7 nucleotides matching TRBD1. The CDR3 totals 15 residues. Germline V lookup: CDR1 SGHRS, CDR2 YFSETQ. V shed 2 bases and J 10 bases; nucleotides not matched to a gene: 9. CDR3 loop: CASSFAGGGGSPLHF. CDR3 coding DNA: TGCGCCAGCAGCTTTGCAGGGGGTGGCGGATCACCCCTCCACTTT.

This clonotype came up a few times. This chain joins TRBV2 and TRBJ1-2; 7 bases agree with TRBD1. CDR3 size: 13 residues. Germline assignment: CDR1 SNHLY and CDR2 FYNNEI. J gave up 7 bases and V 6 bases, and 8 bases lay outside the gene matches. CDR3 region: CASRVQGKAGYTF. The CDR3, as DNA: TGTGCCAGCAGAGTACAGGGGAAGGCTGGCTACACCTTC.

In the case of this clonotype: This clone may be a read error of a much larger clone one base away. The chain has TRBV6-5 and TRBJ2-2; D call uncertain. From germline, CDR1 is MNHEY and CDR2 SVGAGI. CDR3 length: 14 residues. CDR3 sequence: CGSSYEMSTGELFF. CDR3 bases: TGTGGCAGCAGTTACGAGATGAGCACCGGGGAGCTGTTTTTT.

The rearrangement links TRBV3-1 to TRBJ2-5, with a possible D match to TRBD1 (6 bases). CDR1 LGHDT and CDR2 YNNKEL come from the germline V gene (reference sequence). This CDR3 spans 17 amino acids. Trimming shortened V by 0 bases and J by 11 bases, and 25 bases separated the two germline ends. This CDR3 reads CASSQETGSNSYNEQYF. DNA for the CDR3: TGTGCCAGCAGCCAAGAGACAGGCTCGAACTCCTACAATGAGCAGTACTTC.

This clonotype was seen at least ten times. One end of the junction fails to match germline, which may point to a read error. The V gene is TRBV7-2, the J gene TRBJ2-3, with 10 bases matching TRBD1. The CDR3 totals 15 residues. Germline CDR1 and CDR2: SGHTA and FQGNSA. The CDR3, as DNA: TGTGCCAGCAGTTTAGACAGGGGGCGCCCAGATACGCAGTATTTT. Its translation: CASSLDRGRPDTQYF.

The chain employs TRBV20-1 and TRBJ2-7; 12 bases agree with TRBD2. The CDR3 runs to 15 residues. V shed 3 bases, J shed 6 bases, and the junction held 9 bases outside the gene matches. Germline-derived CDR1 and CDR2 are DFQATT and SNEGSKA (reference sequence). The CDR3 DNA is TGCAGTGCTAGTGGTCTAGCGGGGGGGCACGGCGAGCAGTACTTC. Translation: CSASGLAGGHGEQYF.

This clonotype has at least ten counts. The chain carries TRBV6-1 and TRBJ2-1; D is perhaps TRBD1 (5 bases). Germline CDR1 and CDR2: MNHNS and SASEGT. The CDR3 is 14 residues long. V was trimmed by 7 bases and J by 0 bases, leaving 10 bases between them. The CDR3 nucleotides read TGTGCCAGCAAACAGGCGTCCTCCTACAATGAGCAGTTCTTC. Translating it yields CASKQASSYNEQFF.

Concerning this clonotype itself: This may stem from a read error, because a much larger clone lies one nucleotide away. The chain combines TRBV25-1 with TRBJ1-2; the match to TRBD1 covers 8 bases. The V gene's germline CDR1 is MGHDK and CDR2 SYGVNS. The CDR3 runs 15 residues. The CDR3 is CVSKGDRDRGYGYTF. The CDR3 nucleotides read TGTGTCAGCAAAGGAGATCGAGACAGGGGCTATGGCTACACCTTC.